This entry features one T cell receptor beta chain sequence. Its antigen is undetermined. A second PCR, run for about 7 to 11 cycles, used a sample-barcoded 5' primer plus a J-beta primer mix. In TCRdb, the 5' RACE reads were re-called with MiXCR into one record per CDR3 protein. The data contain roughly 2 million distinct CDR3 sequences, around 48% of them singletons. This CDR3 has 15 amino acids. V dropped 2 bases and J dropped 0 bases, with 8 bases sitting between them. CDR1 and CDR2 from the germline V gene are MDHEN and SYDVKM. This entry is derived from a study of blood T cells in healthy people across ages. Study-wide results and limits: Naive CD4+ cells and diversity were both higher in long-lived donors than in aged donors. PBMCs left unsorted prevented a conclusive naive versus antigen-experienced comparison. Older individuals had lower TCR beta diversity per million T cells (the decline was roughly linear).

This clonotype was sampled from a woman aged 40 to 50 in good health. Input material: blood. The J gene is TRBJ1-5, the V gene TRBV28; D uncertain. CDR3 nucleotides: TGTGCCAGCAGTTTACCGGAGATTAGCAATCAGCCCCAGCATTTT. Translating it yields CASSLPEISNQPQHF.